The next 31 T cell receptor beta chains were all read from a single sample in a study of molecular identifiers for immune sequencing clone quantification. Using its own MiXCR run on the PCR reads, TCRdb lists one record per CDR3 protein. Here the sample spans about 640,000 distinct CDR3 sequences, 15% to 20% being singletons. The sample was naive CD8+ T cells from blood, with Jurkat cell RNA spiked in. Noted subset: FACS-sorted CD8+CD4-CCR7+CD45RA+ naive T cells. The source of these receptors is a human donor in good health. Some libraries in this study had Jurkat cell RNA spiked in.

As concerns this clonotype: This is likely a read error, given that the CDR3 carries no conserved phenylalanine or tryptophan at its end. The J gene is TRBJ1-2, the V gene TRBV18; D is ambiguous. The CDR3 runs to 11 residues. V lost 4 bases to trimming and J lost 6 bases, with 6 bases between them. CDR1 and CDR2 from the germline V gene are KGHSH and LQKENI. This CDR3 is CASSRLDGYTL. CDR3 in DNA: TGTGCCAGCTCACGACTTGATGGCTACACCCTC.

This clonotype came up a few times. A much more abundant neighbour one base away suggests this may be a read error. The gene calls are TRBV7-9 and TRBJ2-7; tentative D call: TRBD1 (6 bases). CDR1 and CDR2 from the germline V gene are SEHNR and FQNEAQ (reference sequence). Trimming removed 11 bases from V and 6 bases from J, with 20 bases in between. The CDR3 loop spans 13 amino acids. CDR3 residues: CASRDTFGPEQYF. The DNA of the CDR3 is TGTGCCTCTCGGGACACCTTCGGACCCGAGCAGTACTTC. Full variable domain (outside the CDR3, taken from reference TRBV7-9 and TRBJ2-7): DTGVSQNPRHKITKRGQNVTFRCDPISEHNRLYWYRQTLGQGPEFLTYFQNEAQLEKSRLLSDRFSAERPKGSFSTLEIQRTEQGDSAMYLCASRDTFGPEQYFGPGTRLTVT.

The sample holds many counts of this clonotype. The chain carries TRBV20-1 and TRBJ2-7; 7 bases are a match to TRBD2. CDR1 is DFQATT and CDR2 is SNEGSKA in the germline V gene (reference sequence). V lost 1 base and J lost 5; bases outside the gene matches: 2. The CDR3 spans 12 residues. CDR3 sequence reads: CSARGLANEQYF. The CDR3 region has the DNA TGCAGTGCTAGAGGACTAGCCAACGAGCAGTACTTC.

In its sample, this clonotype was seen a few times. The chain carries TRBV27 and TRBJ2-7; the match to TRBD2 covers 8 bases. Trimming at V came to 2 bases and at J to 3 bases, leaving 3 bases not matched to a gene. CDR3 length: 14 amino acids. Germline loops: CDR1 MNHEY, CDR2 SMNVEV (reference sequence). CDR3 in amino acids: CASSLQAGVYEQYF. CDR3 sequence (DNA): TGTGCCAGCAGTTTACAAGCGGGAGTCTACGAGCAGTACTTC.

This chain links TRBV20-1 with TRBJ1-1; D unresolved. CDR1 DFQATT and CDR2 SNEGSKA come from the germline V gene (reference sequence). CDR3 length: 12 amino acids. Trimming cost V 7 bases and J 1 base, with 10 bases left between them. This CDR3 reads CSEGRPNTEAFF. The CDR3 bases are TGCAGTGAGGGCAGACCGAACACTGAAGCTTTCTTT.

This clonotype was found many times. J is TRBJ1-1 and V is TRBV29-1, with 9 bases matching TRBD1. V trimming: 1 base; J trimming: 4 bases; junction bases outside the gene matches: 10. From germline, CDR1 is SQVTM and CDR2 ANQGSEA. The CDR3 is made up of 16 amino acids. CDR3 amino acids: CSVEGFRTGATTEAFF. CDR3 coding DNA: TGCAGCGTTGAAGGATTTCGGACAGGGGCAACCACTGAAGCTTTCTTT.

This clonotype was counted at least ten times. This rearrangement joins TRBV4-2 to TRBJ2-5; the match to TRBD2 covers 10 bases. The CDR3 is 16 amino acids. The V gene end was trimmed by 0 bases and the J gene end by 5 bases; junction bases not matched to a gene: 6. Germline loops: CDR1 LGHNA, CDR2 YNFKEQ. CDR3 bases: TGTGCCAGCAGCCAAGAACTAGCGGGGATGGGGGAGACCCAGTACTTC. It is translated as CASSQELAGMGETQYF.

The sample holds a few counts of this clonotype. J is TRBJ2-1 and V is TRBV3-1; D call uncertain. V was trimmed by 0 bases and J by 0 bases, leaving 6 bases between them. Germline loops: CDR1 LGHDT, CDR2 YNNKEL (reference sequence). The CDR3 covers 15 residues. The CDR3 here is CASSQDRNSYNEQFF. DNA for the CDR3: TGTGCCAGCAGCCAAGATAGAAACTCCTACAATGAGCAGTTCTTC.

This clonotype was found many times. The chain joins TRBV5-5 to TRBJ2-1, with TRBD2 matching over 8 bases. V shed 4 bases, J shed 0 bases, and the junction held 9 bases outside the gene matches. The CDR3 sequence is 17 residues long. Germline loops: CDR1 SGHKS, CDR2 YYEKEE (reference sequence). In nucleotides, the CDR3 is TGTGCCAGCAGCCCCTGGACTAGCAGATACTCCTACAATGAGCAGTTCTTC. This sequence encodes CASSPWTSRYSYNEQFF.

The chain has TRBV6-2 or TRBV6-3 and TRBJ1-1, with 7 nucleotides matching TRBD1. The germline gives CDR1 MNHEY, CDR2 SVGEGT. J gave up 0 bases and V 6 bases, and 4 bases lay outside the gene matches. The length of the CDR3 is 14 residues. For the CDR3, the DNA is TGTGCCAGCAGACCGGGACAGCTGAACACTGAAGCTTTCTTT. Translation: CASRPGQLNTEAFF.

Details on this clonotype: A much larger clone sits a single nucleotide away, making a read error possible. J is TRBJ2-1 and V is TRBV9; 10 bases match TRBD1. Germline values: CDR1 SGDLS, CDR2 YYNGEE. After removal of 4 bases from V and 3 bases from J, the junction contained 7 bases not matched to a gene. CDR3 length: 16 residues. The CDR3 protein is CASSQGDRGYYNEQFF. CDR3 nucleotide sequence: TGTGCCAGCAGCCAAGGGGACAGGGGTTACTACAATGAGCAGTTCTTC.

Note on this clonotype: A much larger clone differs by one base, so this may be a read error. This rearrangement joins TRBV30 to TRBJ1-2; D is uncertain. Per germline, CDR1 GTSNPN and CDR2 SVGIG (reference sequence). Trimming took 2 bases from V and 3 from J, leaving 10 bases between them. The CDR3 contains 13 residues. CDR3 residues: CAWSQEYDYGYTF. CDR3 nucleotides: TGTGCCTGGAGTCAAGAATATGACTATGGCTACACCTTC.

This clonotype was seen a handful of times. Here the CDR3 DNA reads TGCGCCAGCAGTCACCCCTTGACAGGGGTGAACTCCTACGAGCAGTACTTC. Amino acid sequence: CASSHPLTGVNSYEQYF. V and J are TRBV23-1 and TRBJ2-7, with 8 bases that match TRBD1. TRBV23-1 is classed as an ORF, of uncertain function. The CDR3 sequence is 17 residues long. V was clipped by 3 bases and J by 0 bases; unmatched bases: 10.

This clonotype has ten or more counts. The CDR3 nucleotides are TGTGCCAGCAGCCCGCCGGGGGCGCGTCTCGATACGCAGTATTTT. Translated: CASSPPGARLDTQYF. The chain is built from TRBV7-9 and TRBJ2-3; either TRBD1 or TRBD2 may supply D (6 bases each). Trimming shortened V by 5 bases and J by 6 bases, and 18 bases separated the two germline ends. This CDR3 region has 15 residues. Germline CDR1 and CDR2: SEHNR and FQNEAQ (reference sequence).

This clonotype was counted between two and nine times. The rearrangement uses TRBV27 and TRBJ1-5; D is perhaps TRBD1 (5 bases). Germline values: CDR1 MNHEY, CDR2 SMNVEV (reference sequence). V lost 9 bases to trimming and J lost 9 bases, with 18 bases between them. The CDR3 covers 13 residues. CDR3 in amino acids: CARGTEGAWPQHF. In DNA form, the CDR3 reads TGTGCCAGGGGTACAGAAGGGGCGTGGCCCCAGCATTTT.

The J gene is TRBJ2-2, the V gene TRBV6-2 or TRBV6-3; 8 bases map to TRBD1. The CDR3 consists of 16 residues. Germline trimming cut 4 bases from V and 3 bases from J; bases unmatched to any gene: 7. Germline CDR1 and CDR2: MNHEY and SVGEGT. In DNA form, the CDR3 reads TGTGCCAGCAGTTCCCAGGGGGCTGCGTACACCGGGGAGCTGTTTTTT. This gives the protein CASSSQGAAYTGELFF.

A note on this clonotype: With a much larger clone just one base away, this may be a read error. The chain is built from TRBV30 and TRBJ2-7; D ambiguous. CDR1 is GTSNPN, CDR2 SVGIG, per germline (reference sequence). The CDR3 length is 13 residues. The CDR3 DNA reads TGTGCCTGGAGTGTTGTTAAATCCTACGAGCGGTACTTC. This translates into CAWSVVKSYERYF.

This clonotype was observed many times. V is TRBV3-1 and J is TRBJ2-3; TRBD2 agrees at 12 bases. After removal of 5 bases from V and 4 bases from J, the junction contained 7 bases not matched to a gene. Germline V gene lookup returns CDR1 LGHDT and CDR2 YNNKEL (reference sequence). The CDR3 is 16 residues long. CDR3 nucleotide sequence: TGTGCCAGCAGCTTACTAGCGGGGGGCCGTCCAGATACGCAGTATTTT. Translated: CASSLLAGGRPDTQYF.

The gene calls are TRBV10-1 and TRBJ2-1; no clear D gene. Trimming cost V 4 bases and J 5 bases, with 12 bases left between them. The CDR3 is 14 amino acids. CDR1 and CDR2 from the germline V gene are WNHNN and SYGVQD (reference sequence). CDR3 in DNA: TGCGCCAGCAGTGCGGGCCCAGTCGACAATGAGCAGTTCTTC. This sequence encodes CASSAGPVDNEQFF.

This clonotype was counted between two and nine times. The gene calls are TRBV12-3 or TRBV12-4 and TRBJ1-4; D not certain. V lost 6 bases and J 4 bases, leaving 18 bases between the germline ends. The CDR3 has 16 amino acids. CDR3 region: CASSHTNENHNEKLFF. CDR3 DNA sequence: TGTGCCAGCAGCCATACAAACGAGAACCATAATGAAAAACTGTTTTTT.

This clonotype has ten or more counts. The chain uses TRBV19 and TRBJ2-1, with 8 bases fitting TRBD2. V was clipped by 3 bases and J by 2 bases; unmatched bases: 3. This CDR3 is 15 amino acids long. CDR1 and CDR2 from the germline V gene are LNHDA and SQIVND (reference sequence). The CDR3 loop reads CASSISGDPYNEQFF. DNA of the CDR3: TGTGCCAGTAGTATTAGCGGGGACCCCTACAATGAGCAGTTCTTC. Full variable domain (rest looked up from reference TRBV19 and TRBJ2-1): DGGITQSPKYLFRKEGQNVTLSCEQNLNHDAMYWYRQDPGQGLRLIYYSQIVNDFQKGDIAEGYSVSREKKESFPLTVTSAQKNPTAFYLCASSISGDPYNEQFFGPGTRLTVL.

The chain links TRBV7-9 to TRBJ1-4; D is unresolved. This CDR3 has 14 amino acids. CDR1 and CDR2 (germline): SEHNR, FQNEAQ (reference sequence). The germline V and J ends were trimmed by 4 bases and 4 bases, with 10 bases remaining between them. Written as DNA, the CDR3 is TGTGCCAGCAGCTGGGATAGGTTTAATGAAAAACTGTTTTTT. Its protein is CASSWDRFNEKLFF. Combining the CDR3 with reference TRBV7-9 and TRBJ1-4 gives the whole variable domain DTGVSQNPRHKITKRGQNVTFRCDPISEHNRLYWYRQTLGQGPEFLTYFQNEAQLEKSRLLSDRFSAERPKGSFSTLEIQRTEQGDSAMYLCASSWDRFNEKLFFGSGTQLSVL.

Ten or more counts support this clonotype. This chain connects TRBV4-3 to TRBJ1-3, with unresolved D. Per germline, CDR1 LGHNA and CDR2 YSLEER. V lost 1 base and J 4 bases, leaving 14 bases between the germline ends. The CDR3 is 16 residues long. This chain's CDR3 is CASSQATGYKGNTIYF. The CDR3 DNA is TGCGCCAGCAGCCAAGCTACGGGATACAAGGGAAACACCATATATTTT.

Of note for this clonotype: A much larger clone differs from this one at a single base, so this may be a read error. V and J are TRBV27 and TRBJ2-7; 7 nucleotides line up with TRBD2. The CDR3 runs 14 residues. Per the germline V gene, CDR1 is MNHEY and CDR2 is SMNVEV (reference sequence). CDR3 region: CVSSLTGGVDEQYF. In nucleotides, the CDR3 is TGTGTCAGCAGTTTAACGGGAGGAGTGGATGAGCAGTACTTC.

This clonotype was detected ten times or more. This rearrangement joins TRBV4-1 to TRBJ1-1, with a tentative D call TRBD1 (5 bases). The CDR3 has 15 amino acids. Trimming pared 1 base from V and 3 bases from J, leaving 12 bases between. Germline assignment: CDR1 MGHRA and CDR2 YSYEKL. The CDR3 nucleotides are TGCGCCAGCAGCCAAGGGGGCAGGTTGTACACTGAAGCTTTCTTT. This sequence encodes CASSQGGRLYTEAFF.

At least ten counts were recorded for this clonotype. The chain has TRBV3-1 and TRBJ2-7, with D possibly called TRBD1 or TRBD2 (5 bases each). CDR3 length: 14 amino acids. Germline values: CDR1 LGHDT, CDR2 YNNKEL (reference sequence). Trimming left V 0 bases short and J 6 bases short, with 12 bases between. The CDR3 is CASSQEGRPFEQYF. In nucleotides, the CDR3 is TGTGCCAGCAGCCAAGAGGGACGCCCTTTCGAGCAGTACTTC.

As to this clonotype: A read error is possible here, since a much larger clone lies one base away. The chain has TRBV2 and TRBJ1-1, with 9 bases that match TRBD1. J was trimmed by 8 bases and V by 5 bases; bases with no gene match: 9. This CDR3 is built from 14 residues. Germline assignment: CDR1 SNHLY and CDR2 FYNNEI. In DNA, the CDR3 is TGTGCCAGCAGTACGACAGGGGGTAAGATAGAAGCTTTCTTT. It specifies CASSTTGGKIEAFF.

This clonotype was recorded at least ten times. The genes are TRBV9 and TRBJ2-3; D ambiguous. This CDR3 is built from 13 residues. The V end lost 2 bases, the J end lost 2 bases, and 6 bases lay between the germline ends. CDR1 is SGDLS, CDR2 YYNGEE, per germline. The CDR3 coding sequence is TGTGCCAGCAGCGTCATGACCACAGATACGCAGTATTTT. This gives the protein CASSVMTTDTQYF.

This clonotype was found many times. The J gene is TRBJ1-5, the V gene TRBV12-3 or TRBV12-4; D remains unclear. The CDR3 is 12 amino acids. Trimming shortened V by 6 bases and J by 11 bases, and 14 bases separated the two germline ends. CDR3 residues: CASSPDREAQHF. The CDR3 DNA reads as TGTGCCAGCAGCCCCGATCGGGAGGCCCAGCATTTT.

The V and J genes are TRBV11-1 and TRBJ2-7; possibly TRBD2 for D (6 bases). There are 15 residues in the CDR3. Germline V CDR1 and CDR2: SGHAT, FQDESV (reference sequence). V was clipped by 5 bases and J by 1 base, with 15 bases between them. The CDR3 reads CASSLVPSASYEQYF. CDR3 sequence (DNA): TGTGCCAGCAGCCTCGTCCCTAGCGCATCCTACGAGCAGTACTTC.

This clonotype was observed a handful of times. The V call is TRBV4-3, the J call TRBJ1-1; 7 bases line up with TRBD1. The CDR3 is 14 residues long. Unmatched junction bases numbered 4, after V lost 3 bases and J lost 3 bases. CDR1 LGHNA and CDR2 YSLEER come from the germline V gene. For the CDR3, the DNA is TGCGCCAGCAGCCAGGCTACAGGGGACACTGAAGCTTTCTTT. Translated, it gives CASSQATGDTEAFF.